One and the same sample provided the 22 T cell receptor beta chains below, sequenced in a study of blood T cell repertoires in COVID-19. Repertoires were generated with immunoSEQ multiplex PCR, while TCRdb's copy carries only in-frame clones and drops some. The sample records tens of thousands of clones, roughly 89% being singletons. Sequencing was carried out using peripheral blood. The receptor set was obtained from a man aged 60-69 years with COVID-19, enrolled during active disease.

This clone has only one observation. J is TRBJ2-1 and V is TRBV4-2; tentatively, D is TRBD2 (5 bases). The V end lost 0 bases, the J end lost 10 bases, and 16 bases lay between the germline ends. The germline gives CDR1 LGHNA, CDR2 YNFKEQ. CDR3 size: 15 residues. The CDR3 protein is CASSQDGLAGGEQFF. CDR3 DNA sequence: TGTGCCAGCAGCCAAGATGGATTGGCGGGTGGGGAGCAGTTCTTC.

This CDR3 is CASSEELADYNEQFF. The CDR3 bases are TGTGCCAGCAGCGAAGAACTAGCGGACTACAATGAGCAGTTCTTC. The chain recombines TRBV9 with TRBJ2-1; TRBD2 agrees at 8 bases. Germline trimming cut 3 bases from V and 3 bases from J; bases unmatched to any gene: 5. CDR1 is SGDLS and CDR2 is YYNGEE in the germline V gene. This CDR3 is built from 15 residues.

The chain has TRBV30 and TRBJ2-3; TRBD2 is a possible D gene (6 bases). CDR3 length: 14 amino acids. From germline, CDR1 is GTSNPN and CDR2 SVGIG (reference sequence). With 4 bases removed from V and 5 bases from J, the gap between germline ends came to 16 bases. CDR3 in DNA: TGTGCCTGGAATGTAGCGGCCCGAGAAGATACGCAGTATTTT. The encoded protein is CAWNVAAREDTQYF.

The CDR3: CASSLRGTDTQYF. CDR3 sequence (DNA): TGCGCCAGCAGCCTCAGAGGGACAGATACGCAGTATTTT. The chain is built from TRBV4-3 and TRBJ2-3, with D possibly TRBD2 on 5 matching bases. Germline V gene data show CDR1 as LGHNA and CDR2 as YSLEER. CDR3 length: 13 amino acids. V lost 4 bases and J 3 bases, leaving 8 bases between the germline ends.

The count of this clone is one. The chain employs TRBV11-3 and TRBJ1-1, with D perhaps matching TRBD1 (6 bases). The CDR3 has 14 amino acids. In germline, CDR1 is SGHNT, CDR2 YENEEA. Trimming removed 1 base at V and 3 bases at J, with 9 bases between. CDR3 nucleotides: TGTGCCAGCAGCTTAGGAAGGGGGTACACTGAAGCTTTCTTT. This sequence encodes CASSLGRGYTEAFF.

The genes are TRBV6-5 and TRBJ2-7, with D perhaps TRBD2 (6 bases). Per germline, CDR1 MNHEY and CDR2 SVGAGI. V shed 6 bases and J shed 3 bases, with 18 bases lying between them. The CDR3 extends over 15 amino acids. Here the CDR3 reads CASRIPGLGRYEQYF. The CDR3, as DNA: TGTGCCAGCAGGATCCCGGGACTGGGGCGCTACGAGCAGTACTTC.

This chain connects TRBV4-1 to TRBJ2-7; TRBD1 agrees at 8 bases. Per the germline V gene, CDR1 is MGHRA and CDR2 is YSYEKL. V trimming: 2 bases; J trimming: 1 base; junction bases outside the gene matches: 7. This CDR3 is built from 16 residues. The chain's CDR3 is CASSQFQQGASYEQYF. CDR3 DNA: TGCGCCAGCAGCCAATTCCAGCAGGGGGCTTCCTACGAGCAGTACTTC.

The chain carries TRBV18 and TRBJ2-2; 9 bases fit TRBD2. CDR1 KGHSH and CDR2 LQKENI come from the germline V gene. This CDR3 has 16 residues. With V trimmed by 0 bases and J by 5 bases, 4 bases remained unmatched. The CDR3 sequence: CASSPPSGSGTGELFF. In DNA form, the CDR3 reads TGTGCCAGCTCACCACCTAGCGGGAGCGGAACCGGGGAGCTGTTTTTT.

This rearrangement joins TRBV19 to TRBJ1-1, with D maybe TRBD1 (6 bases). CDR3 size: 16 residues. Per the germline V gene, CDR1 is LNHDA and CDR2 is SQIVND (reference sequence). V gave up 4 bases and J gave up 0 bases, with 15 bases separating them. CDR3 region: CASSTGRQVMNTEAFF. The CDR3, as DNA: TGTGCCAGTAGTACCGGACGACAGGTTATGAACACTGAAGCTTTCTTT.

CDR3 bases: TGTGCCAGCAGCCAGGGACAGGGAAATTCACCCCTCCACTTT. This codes for CASSQGQGNSPLHF. J is TRBJ1-6 and V is TRBV3-1 (or the pseudogene TRBV3-2); 9 bases agree with TRBD1. The CDR3 runs 14 residues. Germline V gene sequence: CDR1 LGHDT, CDR2 YNNKEL (reference sequence). J lost 7 bases, V lost 3 bases, and 1 base had no gene match.

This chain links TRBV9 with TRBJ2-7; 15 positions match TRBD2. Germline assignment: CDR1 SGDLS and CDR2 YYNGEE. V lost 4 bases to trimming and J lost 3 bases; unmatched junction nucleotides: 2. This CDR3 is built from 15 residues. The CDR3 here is CASSPGLAGGYEQYF. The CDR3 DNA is TGTGCCAGCAGCCCGGGACTAGCGGGAGGCTACGAGCAGTACTTC.

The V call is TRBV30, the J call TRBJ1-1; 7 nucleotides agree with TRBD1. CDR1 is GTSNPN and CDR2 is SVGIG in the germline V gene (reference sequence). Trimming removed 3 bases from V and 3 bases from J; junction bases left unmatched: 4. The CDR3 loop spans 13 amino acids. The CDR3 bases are TGTGCCTGGAGCAGGGACAGAGACACTGAAGCTTTCTTT. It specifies CAWSRDRDTEAFF.

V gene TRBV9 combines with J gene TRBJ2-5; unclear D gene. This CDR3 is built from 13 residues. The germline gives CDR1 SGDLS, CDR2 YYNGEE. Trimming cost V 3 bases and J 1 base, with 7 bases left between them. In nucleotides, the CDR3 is TGTGCCAGCAGCGGGGCAATCCAAGAGACCCAGTACTTC. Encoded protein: CASSGAIQETQYF.

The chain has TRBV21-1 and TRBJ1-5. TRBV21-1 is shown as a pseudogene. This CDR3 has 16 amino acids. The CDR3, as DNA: TGTGCCAGCAGCAAAGAGTCCCCCCGGGGCAATCAGCCCCAGCATTTT. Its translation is CASSKESPRGNQPQHF.

CDR3 protein: CASSTPPAGVGNTGELFF. DNA for the CDR3: TGTGCCAGCAGCACCCCCCCCGCGGGAGTTGGGAACACCGGGGAGCTGTTTTTT. This chain joins TRBV7-9 and TRBJ2-2; TRBD2 matches at 7 bases. Germline values: CDR1 SEHNR, CDR2 FQNEAQ (reference sequence). The J segment lost 1 base and the V segment lost 5 bases, leaving 13 bases of the junction unmatched. This CDR3 comprises 18 residues.

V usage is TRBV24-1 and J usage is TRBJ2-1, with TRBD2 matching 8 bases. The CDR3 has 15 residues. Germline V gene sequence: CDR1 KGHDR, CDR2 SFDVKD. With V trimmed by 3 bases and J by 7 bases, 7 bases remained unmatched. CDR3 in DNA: TGTGCCACCAGTGATAGACTAGCGAGGGGGAATGAGCAGTTCTTC. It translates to CATSDRLARGNEQFF.

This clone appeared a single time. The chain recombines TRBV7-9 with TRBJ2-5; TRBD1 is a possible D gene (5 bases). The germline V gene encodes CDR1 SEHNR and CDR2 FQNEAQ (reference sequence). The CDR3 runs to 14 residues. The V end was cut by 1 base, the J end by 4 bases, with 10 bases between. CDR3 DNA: TGTGCCAGCAGCTTAGGGGGCCTGTCAGAGACCCAGTACTTC. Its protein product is CASSLGGLSETQYF.

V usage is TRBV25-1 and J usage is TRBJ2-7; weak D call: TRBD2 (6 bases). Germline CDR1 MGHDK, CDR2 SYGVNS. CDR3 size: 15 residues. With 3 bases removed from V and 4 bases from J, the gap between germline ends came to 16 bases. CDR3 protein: CASSDVQRASYEQYF. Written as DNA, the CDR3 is TGTGCCAGCAGTGATGTCCAGCGGGCTTCATACGAGCAGTACTTC.

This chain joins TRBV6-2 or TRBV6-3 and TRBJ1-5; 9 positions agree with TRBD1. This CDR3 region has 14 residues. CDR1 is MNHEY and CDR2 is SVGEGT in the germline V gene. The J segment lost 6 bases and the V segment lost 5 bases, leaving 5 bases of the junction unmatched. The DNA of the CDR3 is TGTGCCAGCAGTACGACAGGGGGGATTCAGCCCCAGCATTTT. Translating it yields CASSTTGGIQPQHF.

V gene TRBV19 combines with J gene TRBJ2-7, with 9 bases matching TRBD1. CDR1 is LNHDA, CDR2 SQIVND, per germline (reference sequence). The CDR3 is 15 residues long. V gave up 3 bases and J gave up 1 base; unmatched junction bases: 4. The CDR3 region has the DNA TGTGCCAGTAGTATGGCCGGGACAGGGTCCTACGAGCAGTACTTC. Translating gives CASSMAGTGSYEQYF.

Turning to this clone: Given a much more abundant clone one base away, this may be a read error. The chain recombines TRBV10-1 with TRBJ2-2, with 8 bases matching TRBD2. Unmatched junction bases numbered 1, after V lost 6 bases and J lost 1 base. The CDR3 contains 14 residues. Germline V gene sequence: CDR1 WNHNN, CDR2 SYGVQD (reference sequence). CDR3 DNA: TGCGCCAGCAGGACTAGCGAGAACACCGGGGAGCTGTTTTTT. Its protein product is CASRTSENTGELFF.

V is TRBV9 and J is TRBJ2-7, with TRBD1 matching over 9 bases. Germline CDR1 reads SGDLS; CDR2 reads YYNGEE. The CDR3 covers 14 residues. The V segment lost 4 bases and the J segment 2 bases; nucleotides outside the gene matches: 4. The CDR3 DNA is TGTGCCAGCAGCCCCGGGACAGGGACCTACGAGCAGTACTTC. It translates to CASSPGTGTYEQYF.